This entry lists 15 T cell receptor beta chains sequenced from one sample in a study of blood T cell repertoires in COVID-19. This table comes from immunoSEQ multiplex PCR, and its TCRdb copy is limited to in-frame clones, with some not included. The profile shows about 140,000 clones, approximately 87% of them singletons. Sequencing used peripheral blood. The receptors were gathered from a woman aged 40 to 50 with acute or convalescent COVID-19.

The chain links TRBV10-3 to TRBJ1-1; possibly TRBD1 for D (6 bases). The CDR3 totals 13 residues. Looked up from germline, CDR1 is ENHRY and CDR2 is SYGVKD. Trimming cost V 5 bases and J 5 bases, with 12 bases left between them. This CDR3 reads CAISYRDKTEAFF. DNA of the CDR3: TGTGCCATCAGTTACAGGGACAAGACTGAAGCTTTCTTT.

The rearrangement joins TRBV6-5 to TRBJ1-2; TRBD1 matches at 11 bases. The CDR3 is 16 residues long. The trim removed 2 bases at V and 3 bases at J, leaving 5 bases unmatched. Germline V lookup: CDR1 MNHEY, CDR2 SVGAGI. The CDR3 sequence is CASSYVPGQGDYGYTF. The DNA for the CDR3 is TGTGCCAGCAGTTACGTCCCGGGACAGGGGGACTATGGCTACACCTTC.

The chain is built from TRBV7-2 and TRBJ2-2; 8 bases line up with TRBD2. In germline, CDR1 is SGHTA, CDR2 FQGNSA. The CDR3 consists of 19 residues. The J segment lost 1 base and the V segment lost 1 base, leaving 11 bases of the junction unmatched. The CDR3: CASSLDRAGAFKNTGELFF. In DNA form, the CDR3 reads TGTGCCAGCAGCTTAGATCGAGCGGGGGCATTTAAGAACACCGGGGAGCTGTTTTTT.

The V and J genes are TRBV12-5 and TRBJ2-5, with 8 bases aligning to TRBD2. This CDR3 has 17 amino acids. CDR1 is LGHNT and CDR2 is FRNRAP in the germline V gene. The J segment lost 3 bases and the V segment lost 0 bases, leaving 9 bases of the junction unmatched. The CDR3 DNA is TGTGCTAGTGGTTTGGTACTGGAGCGGGAGACGAAAGAGACCCAGTACTTC. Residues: CASGLVLERETKETQYF.

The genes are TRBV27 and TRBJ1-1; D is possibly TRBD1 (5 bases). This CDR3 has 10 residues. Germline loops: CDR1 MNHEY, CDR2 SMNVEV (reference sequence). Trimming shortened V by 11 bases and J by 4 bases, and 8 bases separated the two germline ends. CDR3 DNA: TGTGCCGGGGGGGGCACTGAAGCTTTCTTT. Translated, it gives CAGGGTEAFF.

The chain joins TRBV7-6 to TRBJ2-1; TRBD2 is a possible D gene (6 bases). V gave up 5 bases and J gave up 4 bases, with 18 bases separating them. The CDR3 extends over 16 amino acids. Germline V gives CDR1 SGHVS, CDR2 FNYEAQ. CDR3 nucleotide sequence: TGTGCCAGCAGCCGCCCGGCTAGCGTGCCGTACAATGAGCAGTTCTTC. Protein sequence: CASSRPASVPYNEQFF.

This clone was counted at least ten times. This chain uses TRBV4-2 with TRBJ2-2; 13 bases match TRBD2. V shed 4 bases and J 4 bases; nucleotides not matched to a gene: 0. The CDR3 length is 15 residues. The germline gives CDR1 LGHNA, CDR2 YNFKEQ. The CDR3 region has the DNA TGTGCCAGCAGCCGGACTAGCGGGAGCACCGGGGAGCTGTTTTTT. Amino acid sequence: CASSRTSGSTGELFF.

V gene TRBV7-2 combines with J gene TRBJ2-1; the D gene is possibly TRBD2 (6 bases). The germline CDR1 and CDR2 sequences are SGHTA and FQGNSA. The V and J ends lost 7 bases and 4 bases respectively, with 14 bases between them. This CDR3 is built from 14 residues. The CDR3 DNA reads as TGTGCCAGCAACGCCGGGACTGTATACAATGAGCAGTTCTTC. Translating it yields CASNAGTVYNEQFF.

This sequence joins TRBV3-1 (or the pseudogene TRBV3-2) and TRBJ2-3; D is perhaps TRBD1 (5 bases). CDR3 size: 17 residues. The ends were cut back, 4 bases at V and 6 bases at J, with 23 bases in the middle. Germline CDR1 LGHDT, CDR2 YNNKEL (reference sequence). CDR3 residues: CASSPDRGFPAEDTQYF. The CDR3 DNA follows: TGTGCCAGCAGCCCGGATAGGGGATTCCCCGCAGAGGATACGCAGTATTTT.

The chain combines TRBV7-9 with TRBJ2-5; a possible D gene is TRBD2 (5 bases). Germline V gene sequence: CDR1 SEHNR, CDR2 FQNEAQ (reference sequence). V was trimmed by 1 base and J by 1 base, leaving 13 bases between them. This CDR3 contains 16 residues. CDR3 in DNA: TGTGCCAGCAGCTTAGGTTTCGGGCTAGCCCAAGAGACCCAGTACTTC. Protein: CASSLGFGLAQETQYF.

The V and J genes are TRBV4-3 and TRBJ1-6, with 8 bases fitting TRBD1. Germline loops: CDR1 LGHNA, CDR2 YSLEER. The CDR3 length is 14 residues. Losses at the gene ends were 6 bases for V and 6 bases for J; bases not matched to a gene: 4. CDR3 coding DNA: TGCGCCAGCAGGGCAACAGGGGGTAATTCACCCCTCCACTTT. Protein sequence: CASRATGGNSPLHF.

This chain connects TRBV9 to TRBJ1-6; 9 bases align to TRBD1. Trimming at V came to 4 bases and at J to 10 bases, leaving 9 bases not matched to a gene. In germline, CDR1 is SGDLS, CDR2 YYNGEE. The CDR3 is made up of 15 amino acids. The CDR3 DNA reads TGTGCCAGCAGCCCCCGAACAGGGGGCGCCTCACCCCTCCACTTT. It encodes CASSPRTGGASPLHF.

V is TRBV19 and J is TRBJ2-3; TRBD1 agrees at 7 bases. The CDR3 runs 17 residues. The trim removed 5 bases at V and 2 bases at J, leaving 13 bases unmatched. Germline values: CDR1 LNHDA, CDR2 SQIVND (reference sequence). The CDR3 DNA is TGTGCCAGTAGTCTCGCAACCGGGACAGATCTCACAGATACGCAGTATTTT. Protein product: CASSLATGTDLTDTQYF.

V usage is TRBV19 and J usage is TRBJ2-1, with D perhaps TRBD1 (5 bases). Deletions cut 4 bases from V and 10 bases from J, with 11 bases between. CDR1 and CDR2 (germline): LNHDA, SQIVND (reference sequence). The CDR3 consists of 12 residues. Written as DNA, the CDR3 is TGTGCCAGTAGTAACAGTAGGGGAGAGCAGTTCTTC. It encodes CASSNSRGEQFF.

The CDR3 bases are TGTGCCAGCTCACCGCTCGACAGGCACTATGGCTACACCTTC. This translates into CASSPLDRHYGYTF. The chain couples TRBV18 to TRBJ1-2; possible D gene TRBD1, 6 bases. CDR3 length: 14 amino acids. CDR1 and CDR2 from the germline V gene are KGHSH and LQKENI. Trimming stripped 3 bases from V and 3 bases from J, with 11 bases between.